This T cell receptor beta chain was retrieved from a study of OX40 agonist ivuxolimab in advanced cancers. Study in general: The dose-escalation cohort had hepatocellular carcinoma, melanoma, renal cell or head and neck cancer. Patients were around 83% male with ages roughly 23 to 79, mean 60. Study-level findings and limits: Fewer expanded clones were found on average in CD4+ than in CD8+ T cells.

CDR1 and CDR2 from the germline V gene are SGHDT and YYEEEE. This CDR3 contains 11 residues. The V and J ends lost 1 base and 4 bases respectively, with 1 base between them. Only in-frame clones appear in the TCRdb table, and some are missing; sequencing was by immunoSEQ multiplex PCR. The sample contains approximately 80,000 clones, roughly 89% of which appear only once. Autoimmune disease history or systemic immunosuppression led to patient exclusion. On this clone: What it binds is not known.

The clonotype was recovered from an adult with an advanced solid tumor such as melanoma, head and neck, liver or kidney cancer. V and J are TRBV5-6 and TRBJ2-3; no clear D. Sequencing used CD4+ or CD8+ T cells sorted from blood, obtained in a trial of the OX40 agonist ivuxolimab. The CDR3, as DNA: TGTGCCAGCAGCTTGTCAGATACGCAGTATTTT. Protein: CASSLSDTQYF.